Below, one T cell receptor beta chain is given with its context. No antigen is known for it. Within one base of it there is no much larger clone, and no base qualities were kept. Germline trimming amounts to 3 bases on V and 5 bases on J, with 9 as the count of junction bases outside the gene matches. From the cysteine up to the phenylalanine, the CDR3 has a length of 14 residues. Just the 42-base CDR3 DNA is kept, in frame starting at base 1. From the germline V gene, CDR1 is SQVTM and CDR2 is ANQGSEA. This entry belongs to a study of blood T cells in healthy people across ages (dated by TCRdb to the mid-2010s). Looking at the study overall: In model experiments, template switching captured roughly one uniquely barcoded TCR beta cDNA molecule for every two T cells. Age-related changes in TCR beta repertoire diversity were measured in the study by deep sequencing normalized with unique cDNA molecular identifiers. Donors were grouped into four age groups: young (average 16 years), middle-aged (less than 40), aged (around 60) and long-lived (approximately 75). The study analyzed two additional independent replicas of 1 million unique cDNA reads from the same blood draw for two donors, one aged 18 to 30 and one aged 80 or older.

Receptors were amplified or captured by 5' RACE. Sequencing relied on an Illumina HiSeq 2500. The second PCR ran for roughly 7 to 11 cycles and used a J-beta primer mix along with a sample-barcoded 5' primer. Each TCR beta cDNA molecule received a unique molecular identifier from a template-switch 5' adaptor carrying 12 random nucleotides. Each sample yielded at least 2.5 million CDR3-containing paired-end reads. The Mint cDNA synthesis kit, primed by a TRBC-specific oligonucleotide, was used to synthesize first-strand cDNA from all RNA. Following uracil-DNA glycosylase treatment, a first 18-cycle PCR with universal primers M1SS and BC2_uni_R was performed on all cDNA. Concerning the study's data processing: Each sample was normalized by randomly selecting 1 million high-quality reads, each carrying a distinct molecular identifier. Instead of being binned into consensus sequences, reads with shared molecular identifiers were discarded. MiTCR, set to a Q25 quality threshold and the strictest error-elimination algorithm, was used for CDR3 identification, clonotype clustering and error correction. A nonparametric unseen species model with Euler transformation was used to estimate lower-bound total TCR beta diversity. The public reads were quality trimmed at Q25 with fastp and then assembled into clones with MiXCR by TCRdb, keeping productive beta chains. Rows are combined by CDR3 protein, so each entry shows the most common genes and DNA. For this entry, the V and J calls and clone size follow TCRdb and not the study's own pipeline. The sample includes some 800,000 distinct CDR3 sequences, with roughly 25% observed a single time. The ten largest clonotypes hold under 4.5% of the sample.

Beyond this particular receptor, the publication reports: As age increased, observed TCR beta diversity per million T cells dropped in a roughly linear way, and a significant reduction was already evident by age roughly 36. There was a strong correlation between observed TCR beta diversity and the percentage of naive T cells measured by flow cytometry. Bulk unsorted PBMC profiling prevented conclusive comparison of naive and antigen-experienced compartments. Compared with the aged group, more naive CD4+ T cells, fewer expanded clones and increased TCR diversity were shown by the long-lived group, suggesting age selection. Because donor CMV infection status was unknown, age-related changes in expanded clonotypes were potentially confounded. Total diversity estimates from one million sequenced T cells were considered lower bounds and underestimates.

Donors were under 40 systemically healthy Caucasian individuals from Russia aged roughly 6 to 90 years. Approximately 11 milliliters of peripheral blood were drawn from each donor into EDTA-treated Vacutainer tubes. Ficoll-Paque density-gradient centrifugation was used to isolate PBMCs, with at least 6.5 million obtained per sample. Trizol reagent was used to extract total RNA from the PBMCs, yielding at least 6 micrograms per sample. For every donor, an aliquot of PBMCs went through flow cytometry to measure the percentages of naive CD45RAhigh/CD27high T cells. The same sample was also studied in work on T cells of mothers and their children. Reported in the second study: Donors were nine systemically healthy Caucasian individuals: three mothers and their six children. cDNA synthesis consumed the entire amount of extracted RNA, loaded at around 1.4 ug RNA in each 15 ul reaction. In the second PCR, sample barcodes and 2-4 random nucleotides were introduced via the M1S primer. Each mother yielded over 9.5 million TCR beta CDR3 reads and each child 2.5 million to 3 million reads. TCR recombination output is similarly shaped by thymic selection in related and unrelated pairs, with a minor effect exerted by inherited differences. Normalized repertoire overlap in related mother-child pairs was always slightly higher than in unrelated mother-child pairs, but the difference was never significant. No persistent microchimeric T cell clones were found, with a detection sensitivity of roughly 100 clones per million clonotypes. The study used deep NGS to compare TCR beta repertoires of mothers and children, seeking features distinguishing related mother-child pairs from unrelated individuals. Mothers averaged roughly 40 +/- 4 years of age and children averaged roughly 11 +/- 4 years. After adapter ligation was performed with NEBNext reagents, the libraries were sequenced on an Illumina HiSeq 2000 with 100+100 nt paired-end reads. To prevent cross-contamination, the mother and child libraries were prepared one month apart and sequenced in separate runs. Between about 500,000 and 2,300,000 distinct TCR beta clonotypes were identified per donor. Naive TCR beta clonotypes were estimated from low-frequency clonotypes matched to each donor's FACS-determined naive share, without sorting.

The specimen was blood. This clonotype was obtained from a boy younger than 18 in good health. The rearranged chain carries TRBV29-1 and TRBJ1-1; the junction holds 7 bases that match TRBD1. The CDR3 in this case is CSVERQGGGTEAFF. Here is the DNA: TGCAGCGTTGAGCGGCAGGGGGGTGGGACTGAAGCTTTCTTT.